Listed below are T cell receptor beta chains from one sample, sequenced in a study of cytomegalovirus exposure and HLA in healthy donors. TCRdb keeps only in-frame clones here, not all; method: immunoSEQ multiplex PCR. Seen here are 180,000 or so clones, around 76% observed once, and the top ten hold approximately 1.4%. Input material: PBMCs. The receptor source for this set is a man between 35 and 55 years old in good health and CMV-seronegative. The CDR3 runs from the conserved cysteine through the conserved F or W. D genes are given only for firm matches. Not every row has a clone size; where given, it reads once, few, many or a size class.

J,size,D,V,DNA,CDR3
TRBJ2-5,.,.,TRBV6-4,TGTGCCAGCAGTGAATCCGCGTTCACGGGAGAGACCCAGTACTTC,CASSESAFTGETQYF
TRBJ2-1,few,TRBD2,TRBV5-5,TGTGCCAGCAGCTTCGTCCTTAGCGGGTATGGGGATGAGCAGTTCTTC,CASSFVLSGYGDEQFF
TRBJ2-2,.,TRBD1,TRBV11-2,TGTGCCAGCACCCCGGGACAGGGGCCCGGGGAGCTGTTTTTT,CASTPGQGPGELFF
TRBJ2-7,.,TRBD2,TRBV19,TGTGCCAGTAGTACCGCACTAGCGGGGGTTTGGAACGAGCAGTACTTC,CASSTALAGVWNEQYF
TRBJ1-1,.,.,TRBV7-2,TGTGCCAGCAGCCCCCAGGGGCACACTGAAGCTTTCTTT,CASSPQGHTEAFF
TRBJ2-2,few,TRBD2,TRBV2,TGTGCCAGCACCACCGGACTAGCGGGCGGGGAGCTGTTTTTT,CASTTGLAGGELFF
TRBJ2-3,once,.,TRBV7-8,TGTGCCAGCAGCCCCCTAGGACTACCCGCGGCAGATACGCAGTATTTT,CASSPLGLPAADTQYF
TRBJ2-5,.,TRBD2,TRBV10-1,TGCGCCAGCAGCCCCGGGACTAGCGGGGGGCCAGACCAAGAGACCCAGTACTTC,CASSPGTSGGPDQETQYF
TRBJ2-7,.,.,TRBV5-4,TGTGCCAGCAGCTCGGACAGCTACGAGCAGTACTTC,CASSSDSYEQYF
TRBJ2-7,few,.,TRBV7-2,TGTGCCAGCAGCTTACAGGGGGGTGGGTCCTACGAGCAGTACTTC,CASSLQGGGSYEQYF
TRBJ1-4,once,TRBD1,TRBV6-5,TGTGCCGGACCGGACAGGGAGGATGAAAAACTGTTTTTT,CAGPDREDEKLFF
TRBJ2-2,.,.,TRBV28,TGTGCCAGCAGTTTGTACAGAAGGAACACCGGGGAGCTGTTTTTT,CASSLYRRNTGELFF
TRBJ2-5,.,.,TRBV7-3,TGTGCCAGCAGCTTCTCCGGGAGTACAGAGACCCAGTACTTC,CASSFSGSTETQYF
TRBJ2-7,.,.,TRBV7-2,TGTGCCAGCAGCTTAGCTTCGGTCCCCTCCGTGGACTTC,CASSLASVPSVDF
TRBJ2-7,few,TRBD1,TRBV19,TGTGCCAGTAGCACAGGGGATCAAACCTACGAGCAGTACTTC,CASSTGDQTYEQYF
TRBJ2-3,.,TRBD2,TRBV6-1,TGTGCCAGCAGGCCGGCGGGAGGGCTGAGAGATACGCAGTATTTT,CASRPAGGLRDTQYF
TRBJ2-5,.,.,TRBV2,TGTGCCACTCCACCGGGAAATCAAGAGACCCAGTACTTC,CATPPGNQETQYF
TRBJ2-1,.,.,TRBV7-3,TGTGCCAGCAGCCCCTGGGACACCTCCTACAATGAGCAGTTCTTC,CASSPWDTSYNEQFF
TRBJ2-3,.,.,TRBV6-1,TGTGCCAGCAGTTTAGCCCATTCAGATACGCAGTATTTT,CASSLAHSDTQYF
TRBJ2-3,once,TRBD2,TRBV6-1,TGTGCCAGCAGGGCTAGCGGAAGCACAGATACGCAGTATTTT,CASRASGSTDTQYF
TRBJ2-1,few,TRBD2,TRBV5-1,TGCGCCAGCAGCTTCGGATCTAGCGGGAGTGGCAATGAGCAGTTCTTC,CASSFGSSGSGNEQFF
TRBJ1-1,.,TRBD1,TRBV6-5,TGTGCCAGCAGTTGGACAGGCGGGAACACTGAAGCTTTCTTT,CASSWTGGNTEAFF
TRBJ2-5,.,.,TRBV29-1,TGCAGCGTTGAGGTCCACAGGCAAGAGACCCAGTACTTC,CSVEVHRQETQYF
TRBJ2-7,.,.,TRBV7-2,TGTGCCAGCAGCCCCCCCGGGAGCAACGAGCAGTACTTC,CASSPPGSNEQYF
TRBJ2-2,.,.,TRBV5-6,TGTGCCAGCAGCTTGATCAGATACACCGGGGAGCTGTTTTTT,CASSLIRYTGELFF
TRBJ2-3,.,TRBD2,TRBV2,TGTGCCAGCAGTGAAGGGTTTAGCGGGAGCACAGATACGCAGTATTTT,CASSEGFSGSTDTQYF
TRBJ2-7,.,.,TRBV7-3,TGTGCCAGCAGCCCAGGGGGAGGCGTTGAGGGGCAGTACTTC,CASSPGGGVEGQYF
TRBJ2-7,.,TRBD1,TRBV5-4,TGTGCCAGCAGCCTAACACCGGGACAGGGACCCTACGAGCAGTACTTC,CASSLTPGQGPYEQYF
TRBJ1-2,.,.,TRBV11-2,TGTGCCAGCAGCAAAGACAGAACCTCTTATGGCTACACCTTC,CASSKDRTSYGYTF
TRBJ2-7,.,TRBD1,TRBV27,TGTGCCAGCAGCCCCTGGCAGGGGGCGTACGGCTCCTACGAGCAGTACTTC,CASSPWQGAYGSYEQYF
TRBJ1-5,once,.,TRBV29-1,TGCAGCGTAGGGGTTTATCGCAATCAGCCCCAGCATTTT,CSVGVYRNQPQHF
TRBJ2-2,.,.,TRBV2,TGTGCCAGCCACCCGGACAGTTACACCGGGGAGCTGTTTTTT,CASHPDSYTGELFF
TRBJ2-7,.,.,TRBV6-1,TGTGCCAGCAGCGGGGTTTCTGACGAGCAGTACTTC,CASSGVSDEQYF
TRBJ2-5,.,TRBD1,TRBV5-1,TGCGCCAGCAGCTTAGGACAGGCCCAAGAGACCCAGTACTTC,CASSLGQAQETQYF
TRBJ1-1,.,.,TRBV18,TGTGCCAGCTCACCATTTTGGCAGGGAGGCACTGAAGCTTTCTTT,CASSPFWQGGTEAFF
TRBJ1-1,.,.,TRBV7-9,TGTGCCAGCAGCTTCGTAATGAACACTGAAGCTTTCTTT,CASSFVMNTEAFF
TRBJ1-1,.,TRBD1,TRBV7-2,TGTGCCAGCAGCCCCCGACAGGGAAAGAACACTGAAGCTTTCTTT,CASSPRQGKNTEAFF
TRBJ1-3,few,.,TRBV5-1,TGCGCCAGCAGCTTGGGGGCTTCGGGAAACACCATATATTTT,CASSLGASGNTIYF
TRBJ2-3,.,TRBD2,TRBV4-1,TGCGCCAGCAGCCAAGAAGGCGGACTAGCGGGGGGTACGCAGTATTTT,CASSQEGGLAGGTQYF
TRBJ2-7,few,TRBD2,TRBV6-5,TGTGCCAGCAGTGCTCCTAGCGGATACGAGCAGTACTTC,CASSAPSGYEQYF
TRBJ2-3,.,.,TRBV6-6,TGTGCCAGCAGTCCCAGGGCCACAGATACGCAGTATTTT,CASSPRATDTQYF
TRBJ1-6,.,.,TRBV11-3,TGTGCCAGCAGCCCTGGAGGGAGTGGCTCCTATAATTCACCCCTCCACTTT,CASSPGGSGSYNSPLHF
TRBJ2-2,.,.,TRBV28,TGTGCCAGCAGGACCGGGTCAAACACCGGGGAGCTGTTTTTT,CASRTGSNTGELFF
TRBJ2-3,.,TRBD2,TRBV7-2,TGTGCCAGCAGCATCACTAGCGGGGGGGCCGGTTCGGGGCAGTATTTT,CASSITSGGAGSGQYF
TRBJ1-1,.,.,TRBV19,TGTGCCAGTAGTCGCCGCGTCAGGGGTGAAGCTTTCTTT,CASSRRVRGEAFF
TRBJ1-5,.,TRBD1,TRBV10-3,TGTGCCATCAATCCAGGGGGCTTTGGACAGCCCCAGCATTTT,CAINPGGFGQPQHF
TRBJ2-1,once,TRBD2,TRBV5-1,TGCGCCAGCAGGCCCGATCCTAGCGGAAACAATGAGCAGTTCTTC,CASRPDPSGNNEQFF
TRBJ2-7,.,.,TRBV21-1,TGTGCCAGCAGCAAAAACTTCTGGGACATGGGGGCTGGCGACGAGCAGTACTTC,CASSKNFWDMGAGDEQYF
TRBJ1-4,.,TRBD1,TRBV5-1,TGCGCCAGCAGCTTGGCCACAGGGACAGCTAATGAAAAACTGTTTTTT,CASSLATGTANEKLFF
TRBJ2-3,.,TRBD1,TRBV27,TGTGCCAGCATCCGCGTTACTCCTTTCGGGACAGGGTTAACAGATACGCAGTATTTT,CASIRVTPFGTGLTDTQYF
TRBJ2-7,once,TRBD2,TRBV4-3,TGCGCCAGCAGCCAAGGGACTGTAGCGGGGGGCCGCCACTACGAGCAGTACTTC,CASSQGTVAGGRHYEQYF
TRBJ1-3,.,.,TRBV11-2,TGTGCCAGCAGCCCCTTTGGGGGGGCAACTGGAAACACCATATATTTT,CASSPFGGATGNTIYF
TRBJ1-5,.,.,TRBV2,TGTGCCAGCAGTGAAGGGGCCCAAAATCAGCCCCAGCATTTT,CASSEGAQNQPQHF
TRBJ2-1,.,TRBD2,TRBV27,TGTGCCAGCAGTTTACTCCAGCGAGCGGGGGGGCCAGTTGAGCAGTTCTTC,CASSLLQRAGGPVEQFF
TRBJ2-7,.,.,TRBV4-3,TGCGCCAGCAGCAAGGCGTCTCAGGGCTACGAGCAGTACTTC,CASSKASQGYEQYF
TRBJ1-2,.,TRBD1,TRBV4-1,TGCGCCAGCAGCGGAAGAGGGACAGGGGATGGCTACACCTTC,CASSGRGTGDGYTF
TRBJ1-5,.,TRBD1,TRBV19,TGTGCCAGTGTTCTCTCCGACAGGGGGGGCAATCAGCCCCAGCATTTT,CASVLSDRGGNQPQHF